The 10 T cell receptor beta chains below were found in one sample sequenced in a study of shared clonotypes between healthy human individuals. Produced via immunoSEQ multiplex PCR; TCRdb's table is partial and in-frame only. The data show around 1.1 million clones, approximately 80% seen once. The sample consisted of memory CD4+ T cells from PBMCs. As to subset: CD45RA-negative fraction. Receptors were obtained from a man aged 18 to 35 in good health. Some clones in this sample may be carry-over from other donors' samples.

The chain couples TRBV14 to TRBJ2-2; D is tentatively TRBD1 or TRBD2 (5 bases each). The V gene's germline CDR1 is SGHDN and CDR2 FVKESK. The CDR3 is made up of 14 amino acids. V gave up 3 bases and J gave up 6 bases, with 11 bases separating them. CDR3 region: CASSQGTTPGELFF. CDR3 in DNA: TGTGCCAGCAGCCAGGGGACGACCCCCGGGGAGCTGTTTTTT. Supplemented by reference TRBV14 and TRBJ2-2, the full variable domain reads EAGVTQFPSHSVIEKGQTVTLRCDPISGHDNLYWYRRVMGKEIKFLLHFVKESKQDESGMPNNRFLAERTGGTYSTLKVQPAELEDSGVYFCASSQGTTPGELFFGEGSRLTVL.

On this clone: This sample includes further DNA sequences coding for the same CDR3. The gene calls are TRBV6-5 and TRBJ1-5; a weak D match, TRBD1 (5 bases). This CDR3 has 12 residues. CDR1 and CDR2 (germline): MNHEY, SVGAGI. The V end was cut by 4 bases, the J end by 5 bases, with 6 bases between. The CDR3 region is CASSSGDQPQHF. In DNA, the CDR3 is TGTGCCAGCAGTTCGGGGGATCAGCCCCAGCATTTT.

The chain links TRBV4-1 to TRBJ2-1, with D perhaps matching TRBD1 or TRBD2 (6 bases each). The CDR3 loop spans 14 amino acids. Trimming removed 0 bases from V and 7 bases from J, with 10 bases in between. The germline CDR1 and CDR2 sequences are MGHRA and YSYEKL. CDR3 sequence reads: CASSQDGGRNEQFF. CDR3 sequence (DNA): TGCGCCAGCAGCCAAGATGGGGGGCGAAATGAGCAGTTCTTC.

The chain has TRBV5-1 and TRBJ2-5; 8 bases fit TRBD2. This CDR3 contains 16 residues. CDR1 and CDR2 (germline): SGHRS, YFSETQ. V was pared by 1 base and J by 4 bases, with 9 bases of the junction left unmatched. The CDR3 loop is CASSLSLAGIIETQYF. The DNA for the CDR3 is TGCGCCAGCAGCTTGTCTTTAGCGGGAATTATAGAGACCCAGTACTTC.

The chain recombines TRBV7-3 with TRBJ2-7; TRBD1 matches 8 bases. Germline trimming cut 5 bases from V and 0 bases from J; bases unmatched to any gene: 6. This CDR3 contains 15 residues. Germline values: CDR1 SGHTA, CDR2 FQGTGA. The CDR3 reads CASSLLTGGSYEQYF. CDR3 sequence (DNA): TGTGCCAGCAGCCTTCTAACAGGGGGCTCCTACGAGCAGTACTTC.

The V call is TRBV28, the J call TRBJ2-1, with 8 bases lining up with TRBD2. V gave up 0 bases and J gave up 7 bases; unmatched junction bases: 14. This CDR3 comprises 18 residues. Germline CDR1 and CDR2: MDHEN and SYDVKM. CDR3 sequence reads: CASSLWYQEAGVRNEQFF. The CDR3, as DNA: TGTGCCAGCAGTTTATGGTACCAGGAAGCGGGAGTGAGGAATGAGCAGTTCTTC.

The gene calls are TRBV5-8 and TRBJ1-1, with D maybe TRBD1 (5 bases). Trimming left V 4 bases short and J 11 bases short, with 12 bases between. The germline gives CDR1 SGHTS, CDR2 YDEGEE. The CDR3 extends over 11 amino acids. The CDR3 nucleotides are TGTGCCAGCAGCCTGTGGGGGGAGGCTTTCTTT. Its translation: CASSLWGEAFF.

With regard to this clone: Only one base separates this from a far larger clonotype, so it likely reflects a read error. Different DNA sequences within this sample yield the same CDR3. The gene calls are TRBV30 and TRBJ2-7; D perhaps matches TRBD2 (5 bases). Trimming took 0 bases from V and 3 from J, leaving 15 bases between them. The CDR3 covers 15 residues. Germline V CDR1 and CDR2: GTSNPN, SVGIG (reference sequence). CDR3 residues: CAWSVRREGFYEQYF. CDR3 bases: TGTGCCTGGAGTGTACGGCGAGAGGGCTTCTACGAGCAGTACTTC.

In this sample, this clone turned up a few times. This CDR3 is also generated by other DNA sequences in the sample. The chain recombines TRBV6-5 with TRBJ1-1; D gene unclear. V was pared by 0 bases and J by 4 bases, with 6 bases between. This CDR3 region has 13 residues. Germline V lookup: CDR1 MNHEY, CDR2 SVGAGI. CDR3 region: CASSYSISTEAFF. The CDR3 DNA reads TGTGCCAGCAGTTACTCTATCAGCACTGAAGCTTTCTTT.

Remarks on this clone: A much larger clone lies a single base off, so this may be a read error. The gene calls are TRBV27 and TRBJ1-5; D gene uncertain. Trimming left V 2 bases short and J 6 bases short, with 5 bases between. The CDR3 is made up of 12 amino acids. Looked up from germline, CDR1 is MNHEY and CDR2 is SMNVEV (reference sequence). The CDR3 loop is CASSLMGQPQHF. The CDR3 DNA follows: TGTGCCAGCAGTTTAATGGGTCAGCCCCAGCATTTT.